This T cell receptor beta chain was retrieved from a study of OX40 agonist ivuxolimab in advanced cancers. Study at large: Prior checkpoint blockade (anti-PD-1, anti-PD-L1 or anti-CTLA-4) was permitted; around 37% had it. Broader study findings: In CD8+ T cells, expanded clones were on average more numerous than in CD4+.

Germline values: CDR1 SGHRS, CDR2 YFSETQ. This CDR3 is built from 11 residues. Trimming took off 1 base at V and 6 bases at J, with 5 bases between the two ends. A word on this clone: Its antigen is unidentified.

Using immunoSEQ multiplex PCR, the repertoire was profiled, and TCRdb retains in-frame clones only, with some absent. Counted here are about 89,000 clones, nearly 90% occurring once; the ten biggest clones make up approximately 0.26%. Baseline, cycle 4 day 1, and cycle 7 day 1 were the blood sampling points. The sequences come from CD4+ or CD8+ T cells sorted from blood, collected in a trial of the OX40 agonist ivuxolimab. V gene TRBV5-1 combines with J gene TRBJ2-7; no clear D gene. The clonotype comes from an adult with an advanced solid tumor such as melanoma, head and neck, liver or kidney cancer. CDR3 in amino acids: CASSLNGEQYF. CDR3 DNA sequence: TGCGCCAGCAGCTTGAACGGCGAGCAGTACTTC.